Listed here is a single TCR beta chain. Sequencing was performed with immunoSEQ multiplex PCR; in TCRdb, only in-frame clones are kept and a portion is missing. This table holds fewer than 300,000 clones, 85% to 90% found once. This sample is part of a study of blood T cell repertoires in COVID-19. This CDR3 has 13 residues. Germline CDR1 reads LNHDA; CDR2 reads SQIVND (reference sequence). Trimming removed 8 bases from V and 10 bases from J, with 15 bases in between. This sequence originates from a human donor in a cohort sampled during active COVID-19. Material: peripheral blood. This chain links TRBV19 with TRBJ1-6, with D unresolved. CDR3 bases: TGTGCCAGTGCGTCAGCGTCCAGATCACCCCTCCACTTT. Its protein product is CASASASRSPLHF.